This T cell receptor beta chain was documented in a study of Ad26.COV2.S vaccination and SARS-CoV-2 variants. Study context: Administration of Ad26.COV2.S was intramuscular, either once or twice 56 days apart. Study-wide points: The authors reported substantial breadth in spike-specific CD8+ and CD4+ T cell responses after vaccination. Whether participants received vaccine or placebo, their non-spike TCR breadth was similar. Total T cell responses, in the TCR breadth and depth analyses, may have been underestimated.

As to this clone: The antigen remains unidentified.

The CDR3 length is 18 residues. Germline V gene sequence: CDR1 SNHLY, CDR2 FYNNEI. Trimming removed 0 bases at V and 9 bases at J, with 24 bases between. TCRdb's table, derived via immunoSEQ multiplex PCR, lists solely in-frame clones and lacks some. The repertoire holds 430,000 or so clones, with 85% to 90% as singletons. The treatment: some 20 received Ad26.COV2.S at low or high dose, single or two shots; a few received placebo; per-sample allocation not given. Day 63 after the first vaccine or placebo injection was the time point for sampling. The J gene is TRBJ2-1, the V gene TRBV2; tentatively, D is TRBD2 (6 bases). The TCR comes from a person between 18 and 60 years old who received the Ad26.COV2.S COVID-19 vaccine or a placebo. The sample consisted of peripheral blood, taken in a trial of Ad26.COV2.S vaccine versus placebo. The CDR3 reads CASSEAHTRRAMRIEQFF. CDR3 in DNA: TGTGCCAGCAGTGAAGCGCATACCAGGAGGGCCATGCGGATTGAGCAGTTCTTC.